The 5 T cell receptor beta chains presented below share a single source sample, sequenced in a study of identical twins. MiXCR, run by TCRdb on the 5' RACE reads, gives a single entry per CDR3 protein. Of about 890,000 distinct CDR3 sequences detected, 9% to 15% appear once; the ten largest clones hold around 1.6%. This sample was shared with a second study, whose subject was yellow fever vaccine responses in identical twins.

The sequenced sample was PBMCs. All receptors derive from a woman aged 18 to 35 in good health.

This clonotype was detected a few times. The chain links TRBV7-6 to TRBJ2-1; D possibly uses TRBD1 or TRBD2 (7 bases each). Germline V gene sequence: CDR1 SGHVS, CDR2 FNYEAQ. The CDR3 runs 19 residues. With 5 bases removed from V and 0 bases from J, the gap between germline ends came to 23 bases. The CDR3 DNA is TGTGCCAGCAGCATCCCAGGGGGTAGCGGGCCTCTCTCCTACAATGAGCAGTTCTTC. The encoded protein is CASSIPGGSGPLSYNEQFF.

The chain combines TRBV15 with TRBJ2-1; the D gene is possibly TRBD2 (6 bases). The CDR3 loop spans 14 amino acids. CDR1 is LNHNV and CDR2 is YYDKDF in the germline V gene (reference sequence). Deletions cut 1 base from V and 9 bases from J, with 13 bases between. CDR3: CATSRVGGRAEQFF. In DNA form, the CDR3 reads TGTGCCACCAGCAGAGTTGGAGGGCGGGCTGAGCAGTTCTTC.

This clonotype was counted between two and nine times. The V gene is TRBV20-1, the J gene TRBJ2-3, with 13 bases matching TRBD2. The CDR3 is 17 residues long. The germline CDR1 and CDR2 sequences are DFQATT and SNEGSKA (reference sequence). The CDR3 DNA reads TGCTGCGCTAGAGGTGGACTAGCGGGAGTAGTAACAGATACGCAGTATTTT. Translated: CCARGGLAGVVTDTQYF.

The CDR3 loop reads CASSLGTLDRGPYEQYF. The CDR3 DNA reads TGTGCCAGCAGCTTAGGAACCCTTGACAGGGGACCCTACGAGCAGTACTTC. This rearrangement joins TRBV7-9 to TRBJ2-7, with 8 bases lining up with TRBD1. CDR3 length: 17 residues. The V gene's germline CDR1 is SEHNR and CDR2 FQNEAQ (reference sequence). After removal of 1 base from V and 2 bases from J, the junction contained 10 bases not matched to a gene.

The chain uses TRBV27 and TRBJ2-3; 9 bases align to TRBD1. The CDR3 runs to 15 residues. V was clipped by 7 bases and J by 4 bases; unmatched bases: 9. The germline V gene encodes CDR1 MNHEY and CDR2 SMNVEV (reference sequence). The CDR3 bases are TGTGCCAGCACTCTAACAGGGGGCGGGGCAGATACGCAGTATTTT. Its protein is CASTLTGGGADTQYF.